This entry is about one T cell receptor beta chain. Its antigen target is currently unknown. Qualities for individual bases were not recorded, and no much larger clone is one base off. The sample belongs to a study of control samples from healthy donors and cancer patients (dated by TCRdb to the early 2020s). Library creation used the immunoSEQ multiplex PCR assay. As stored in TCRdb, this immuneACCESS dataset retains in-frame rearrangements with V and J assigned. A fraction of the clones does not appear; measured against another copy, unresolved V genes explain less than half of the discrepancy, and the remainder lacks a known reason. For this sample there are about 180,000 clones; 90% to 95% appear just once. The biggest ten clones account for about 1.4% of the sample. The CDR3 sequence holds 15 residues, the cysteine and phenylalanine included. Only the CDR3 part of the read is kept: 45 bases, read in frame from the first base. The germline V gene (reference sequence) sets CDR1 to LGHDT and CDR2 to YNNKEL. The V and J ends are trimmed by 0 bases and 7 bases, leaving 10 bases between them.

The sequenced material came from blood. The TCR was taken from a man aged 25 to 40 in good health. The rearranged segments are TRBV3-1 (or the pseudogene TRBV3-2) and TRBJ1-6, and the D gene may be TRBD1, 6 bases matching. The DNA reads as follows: TGTGCCAGCAGCCAAGACTGGGGGCGAAATTCACCCCTCCACTTT. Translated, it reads CASSQDWGRNSPLHF.